Shown below are 29 T cell receptor beta chains from a single sample sequenced in a study of blood T cell repertoires in COVID-19. Method: immunoSEQ multiplex PCR; TCRdb's copy keeps in-frame clones and lacks some. This sample yields more than 300,000 clones, of which 70% to 90% are seen a single time; 4.5% to 7% belongs to the top ten. The sequenced sample consisted of PBMCs or T cells enriched from blood (not recorded which). The source of these receptors is a woman aged 30 to 39 who had recovered from COVID-19.

This clone has more than one count but fewer than ten. This chain's CDR3 is CASSLRAGSNTGELFF. Here the CDR3 DNA reads TGTGCCAGCAGCTTGCGTGCAGGTTCGAACACCGGGGAGCTGTTTTTT. This chain links TRBV5-6 with TRBJ2-2; D is uncertain. This CDR3 comprises 16 residues. Germline CDR1 is SGHDT and CDR2 is YYEEEE. The germline V and J ends were trimmed by 1 base and 0 bases, with 10 bases remaining between them.

The V and J genes are TRBV5-1 and TRBJ1-1, with D uncertain. Germline CDR1 SGHRS, CDR2 YFSETQ. The length of the CDR3 is 15 residues. V lost 0 bases and J lost 0, with 9 bases in between. The CDR3 nucleotides are TGCGCCAGCAGCTTGGTTTCAGTGATGAACACTGAAGCTTTCTTT. Amino acid sequence: CASSLVSVMNTEAFF. Full variable domain (missing parts from reference TRBV5-1 and TRBJ1-1): KAGVTQTPRYLIKTRGQQVTLSCSPISGHRSVSWYQQTPGQGLQFLFEYFSETQRNKGNFPGRFSGRQFSNSRSEMNVSTLELGDSALYLCASSLVSVMNTEAFFGQGTRLTVV.

The CDR3 DNA reads as TGTGCCAGCAGGGACAGGGGGGCCAATCAGCCCCAGCATTTT. It specifies CASRDRGANQPQHF. This chain uses TRBV2 with TRBJ1-5; 10 bases are a match to TRBD1. CDR1 is SNHLY, CDR2 FYNNEI, per germline. Losses at the gene ends were 6 bases for V and 3 bases for J; bases not matched to a gene: 2. CDR3 length: 14 residues. The entire variable domain, with the rest obtained from reference TRBV2 and TRBJ1-5, is as follows: EPEVTQTPSHQVTQMGQEVILRCVPISNHLYFYWYRQILGQKVEFLVSFYNNEISEKSEIFDDQFSVERPDGSNFTLKIRSTKLEDSAMYFCASRDRGANQPQHFGDGTRLSIL.

The chain employs TRBV2 and TRBJ1-2; 7 nucleotides line up with TRBD1. V was pared by 8 bases and J by 4 bases, with 7 bases of the junction left unmatched. Per the germline V gene, CDR1 is SNHLY and CDR2 is FYNNEI. The CDR3 spans 13 residues. CDR3 coding DNA: TGTGCCAGCGTTCAGGGGGGAGGCTATGGCTACACCTTC. It encodes CASVQGGGYGYTF.

This chain connects TRBV7-2 to TRBJ2-5, with D tentatively TRBD2 (9 bases). With 10 bases removed from V and 1 base from J, the gap between germline ends came to 16 bases. Germline V gene lookup returns CDR1 SGHTA and CDR2 FQGNSA. The CDR3 spans 14 residues. DNA for the CDR3: TGTGCCACAGGGGGCGGGGGGGCCCAAGAGACCCAGTACTTC. Its translation: CATGGGGAQETQYF.

This clone was recorded once. V gene TRBV6-5 combines with J gene TRBJ1-1, with 10 nucleotides matching TRBD1. The CDR3 runs 15 residues. Germline V lookup: CDR1 MNHEY, CDR2 SVGAGI. With V trimmed by 4 bases and J by 10 bases, 12 bases remained unmatched. The CDR3 protein is CASSSIRDRGKVAFF. Here the CDR3 DNA reads TGTGCCAGCAGTTCGATCCGGGACAGGGGAAAGGTAGCTTTCTTT.

This clone was counted once. The chain combines TRBV6-1 with TRBJ1-1; no firm D call. The V gene's germline CDR1 is MNHNS and CDR2 SASEGT. CDR3 length equals 17 residues. The V and J ends lost 2 bases and 0 bases respectively, with 16 bases between them. The DNA of the CDR3 is TGTGCCAGCAGTGAACCCTCGTTACAGCCAATGAACACTGAAGCTTTCTTT. It translates to CASSEPSLQPMNTEAFF.

The sample holds one count of this clone. In DNA, the CDR3 is TGTGCCAGTAGTACCGAGCGGTGGTCCTACAATGAGCAGTTCTTC. Residues: CASSTERWSYNEQFF. This sequence joins TRBV19 and TRBJ2-1; tentative D call: TRBD2 (5 bases). The CDR3 spans 15 residues. Deletions cut 4 bases from V and 1 base from J, with 11 bases between. Germline CDR1 and CDR2: LNHDA and SQIVND (reference sequence).

CDR3 region: CASSRQGPTNEKLFF. The CDR3 region has the DNA TGTGCCAGCAGCCGACAGGGGCCAACTAATGAAAAACTGTTTTTT. This chain uses TRBV5-6 with TRBJ1-4; 8 nucleotides match TRBD1. V lost 4 bases and J lost 0; bases outside the gene matches: 2. The CDR3 is 15 amino acids. Germline-derived CDR1 and CDR2 are SGHDT and YYEEEE.

The chain joins TRBV18 to TRBJ2-1; unclear D gene. CDR1 is KGHSH and CDR2 is LQKENI in the germline V gene. The CDR3 length is 13 residues. Trimming shortened V by 0 bases and J by 11 bases, and 11 bases separated the two germline ends. As DNA, the CDR3 is TGTGCCAGCTCACCACCCCCGTTGGAGAAGCAGTTCTTC. Encoded protein: CASSPPPLEKQFF.

This chain joins TRBV19 and TRBJ1-1; D is possibly TRBD1 (5 bases). The germline CDR1 and CDR2 sequences are LNHDA and SQIVND (reference sequence). Trimming cost V 11 bases and J 0 bases, with 13 bases left between them. The CDR3 sequence is 13 residues long. CDR3 region: CASTDRMNTEAFF. CDR3 nucleotide sequence: TGTGCCTCAACAGACAGAATGAACACTGAAGCTTTCTTT. The full variable domain, in which reference TRBV19 and TRBJ1-1 provide the parts outside the CDR3, is DGGITQSPKYLFRKEGQNVTLSCEQNLNHDAMYWYRQDPGQGLRLIYYSQIVNDFQKGDIAEGYSVSREKKESFPLTVTSAQKNPTAFYLCASTDRMNTEAFFGQGTRLTVV.

V usage is TRBV15 and J usage is TRBJ1-4, with no clear D. The germline V gene has CDR1 LNHNV and CDR2 YYDKDF (reference sequence). The CDR3 length is 16 residues. V lost 0 bases and J lost 4, with 12 bases in between. The CDR3 here is CATSRDIGVVNEKLFF. The CDR3 nucleotides read TGTGCCACCAGCAGAGATATCGGAGTTGTTAATGAAAAACTGTTTTTT. Combining the CDR3 with reference TRBV15 and TRBJ1-4 gives the whole variable domain DAMVIQNPRYQVTQFGKPVTLSCSQTLNHNVMYWYQQKSSQAPKLLFHYYDKDFNNEADTPDNFQSRRPNTSFCFLDIRSPGLGDTAMYLCATSRDIGVVNEKLFFGSGTQLSVL.

The J gene is TRBJ1-5, the V gene TRBV5-5; D call uncertain. The CDR3 covers 13 residues. Germline-derived CDR1 and CDR2 are SGHKS and YYEKEE (reference sequence). Trimming shortened V by 2 bases and J by 5 bases, and 8 bases separated the two germline ends. Here the CDR3 reads CASSFESYQPQHF. In DNA form, the CDR3 reads TGTGCCAGCAGCTTCGAGAGTTATCAGCCCCAGCATTTT.

The table lists this clone with a few counts. The chain recombines TRBV4-1 with TRBJ1-2; D uncertain. Trimming pared 2 bases from V and 2 bases from J, leaving 12 bases between. This CDR3 has 15 residues. Germline CDR1 and CDR2: MGHRA and YSYEKL. In DNA form, the CDR3 reads TGCGCCAGCAGCCAATTATGGGGAGGGAACTATGGCTACACCTTC. Protein product: CASSQLWGGNYGYTF.

J is TRBJ1-2 and V is TRBV5-1; weak D call: TRBD1 (6 bases). Trimming cost V 4 bases and J 8 bases, with 18 bases left between them. Germline CDR1 and CDR2: SGHRS and YFSETQ. This CDR3 region has 14 residues. The CDR3: CASSIQQGEEGYTF. The CDR3 coding sequence is TGCGCCAGCAGCATTCAACAGGGTGAGGAGGGCTACACCTTC.

This chain uses TRBV5-4 with TRBJ1-1, with TRBD1 matching 8 bases. Germline-derived CDR1 and CDR2 are SGHNT and YYREEE (reference sequence). The trim removed 4 bases at V and 11 bases at J, leaving 13 bases unmatched. The CDR3 has 14 amino acids. The CDR3 protein is CASSPPGQGRYAFF. In DNA, the CDR3 is TGTGCCAGCAGCCCGCCCGGACAGGGAAGGTATGCTTTCTTT.

With regard to this clone: The junction departs from the called germline gene at one end, perhaps through a read error. J is TRBJ2-7 and V is TRBV6-1; 15 nucleotides align to TRBD2. CDR3 length equals 18 residues. Germline CDR1 is MNHNS and CDR2 is SASEGT. CDR3 DNA sequence: TGTGCCAGCAGGGAAGGTCCGGGACTAGCGGGGGGAGTCTACGAGCAGTACTTC. It is translated as CASREGPGLAGGVYEQYF.

This sequence joins TRBV9 and TRBJ2-3; TRBD2 matches at 7 bases. Germline V CDR1 and CDR2: SGDLS, YYNGEE. This CDR3 spans 14 amino acids. V lost 0 bases to trimming and J lost 6 bases; unmatched junction nucleotides: 4. The CDR3 region is CASSVVMGGDTQYF. DNA for the CDR3: TGTGCCAGCAGCGTAGTGATGGGAGGGGATACGCAGTATTTT. The variable domain in full, with the rest retrieved from reference TRBV9 and TRBJ2-3, is DSGVTQTPKHLITATGQRVTLRCSPRSGDLSVYWYQQSLDQGLQFLIQYYNGEERAKGNILERFSAQQFPDLHSELNLSSLELGDSALYFCASSVVMGGDTQYFGPGTRLTVL.

This clone was counted a single time. This rearrangement joins TRBV10-3 to TRBJ1-5, with 8 bases fitting TRBD1. This CDR3 has 16 residues. V shed 2 bases and J 1 base; nucleotides not matched to a gene: 4. CDR1 and CDR2 from the germline V gene are ENHRY and SYGVKD. As DNA, the CDR3 is TGTGCCATCAGTGAGACCCGGACAGGGAGCAATCAGCCCCAGCATTTT. Protein: CAISETRTGSNQPQHF.

This clone turned up a few times. This rearrangement joins TRBV9 to TRBJ2-3; TRBD1 agrees at 9 bases. CDR1 and CDR2 from the germline V gene are SGDLS and YYNGEE. J was trimmed by 4 bases and V by 4 bases; bases with no gene match: 10. This CDR3 has 16 residues. For the CDR3, the DNA is TGTGCCAGCAGCCCCGATTGGACAGGGGCGGCAGATACGCAGTATTTT. This encodes CASSPDWTGAADTQYF.

This sequence joins TRBV4-1 and TRBJ2-1, with 9 bases fitting TRBD2. Per germline, CDR1 MGHRA and CDR2 YSYEKL. The CDR3 sequence is 17 residues long. After removal of 2 bases from V and 5 bases from J, the junction contained 10 bases not matched to a gene. The CDR3 bases are TGCGCCAGCAGCCAAAGGGAGGCGGGGGGGCCTCACAATGAGCAGTTCTTC. Translating it yields CASSQREAGGPHNEQFF.

V and J are TRBV30 and TRBJ1-5, with a weak D call TRBD1 (5 bases). Germline lookup yields CDR1 GTSNPN and CDR2 SVGIG (reference sequence). V was cut by 0 bases and J by 5 bases, with 11 bases left in between. This CDR3 contains 14 residues. CDR3 sequence reads: CAWSVSGGYQPQHF. DNA of the CDR3: TGTGCCTGGAGTGTAAGTGGGGGGTATCAGCCCCAGCATTTT.

The CDR3, as DNA: TGTGCCAGCAGCCCCGGGACAGAATATGGCTACACCTTC. Translating it yields CASSPGTEYGYTF. The V gene is TRBV7-9, the J gene TRBJ1-2; 7 bases match TRBD1. V lost 5 bases to trimming and J lost 5 bases; unmatched junction nucleotides: 5. The CDR3 runs 13 residues. Per the germline V gene, CDR1 is SEHNR and CDR2 is FQNEAQ (reference sequence).

This clone was recorded a few times. This chain connects TRBV27 to TRBJ1-1, with 7 bases identical to TRBD1. The V segment lost 0 bases and the J segment 4 bases; nucleotides outside the gene matches: 14. Germline values: CDR1 MNHEY, CDR2 SMNVEV (reference sequence). This CDR3 has 18 residues. Here the CDR3 reads CASSLSRAYRGSGTEAFF. CDR3 DNA sequence: TGTGCCAGCAGTTTATCACGAGCATACAGGGGCTCGGGCACTGAAGCTTTCTTT.

Notes on this clone: The junction and the germline gene differ at one end; a read error may be behind it. V gene TRBV9 combines with J gene TRBJ1-6, with 7 bases aligning to TRBD1. This CDR3 is built from 15 residues. Germline V CDR1 and CDR2: SGDLS, YYNGEE. The CDR3 sequence: CASSLGQPYDSPLHF. DNA for the CDR3: TGTGCCAGCAGCCTGGGACAGCCCTATGATTCACCCCTCCACTTT. Full variable domain (rest looked up from reference TRBV9 and TRBJ1-6): DSGVTQTPKHLITATGQRVTLRCSPRSGDLSVYWYQQSLDQGLQFLIQYYNGEERAKGNILERFSAQQFPDLHSELNLSSLELGDSALYFCASSLGQPYDSPLHFGNGTRLTVT.

The chain employs TRBV27 and TRBJ2-1, with D possibly TRBD2 on 5 matching bases. The V end was cut by 6 bases, the J end by 3 bases, with 9 bases between. CDR3 size: 13 residues. Looked up from germline, CDR1 is MNHEY and CDR2 is SMNVEV (reference sequence). CDR3 nucleotide sequence: TGTGCCAGCAGAGGACTCCGCTACAATGAGCAGTTCTTC. Its translation: CASRGLRYNEQFF.

The chain carries TRBV4-1 and TRBJ1-4; 7 nucleotides match TRBD1. This CDR3 comprises 14 residues. Germline loops: CDR1 MGHRA, CDR2 YSYEKL. The V gene end was trimmed by 3 bases and the J gene end by 8 bases; junction bases not matched to a gene: 6. CDR3 region: CASSQTGYIEKLFF. The CDR3 nucleotides are TGCGCCAGCAGCCAGACAGGGTACATAGAAAAACTGTTTTTT.

This CDR3 is CASVKTNTEAFF. CDR3 DNA: TGTGCTAGTGTGAAAACAAACACTGAAGCTTTCTTT. This chain connects TRBV12-5 to TRBJ1-1; the D is unclear. There are 12 residues in the CDR3. Germline CDR1 is LGHNT and CDR2 is FRNRAP. V lost 7 bases to trimming and J lost 2 bases, with 8 bases between them.

This clone was observed a handful of times. V and J are TRBV28 and TRBJ2-5; D might be TRBD2 (6 bases). The length of the CDR3 is 12 residues. Per germline, CDR1 MDHEN and CDR2 SYDVKM. Trimming took off 8 bases at V and 7 bases at J, with 14 bases between the two ends. For the CDR3, the DNA is TGTGCCAGCGTATCGGAGGGAGGGACCCAGTACTTC. Translating gives CASVSEGGTQYF.